This T cell receptor beta chain derives from a study of blood T cell repertoires in COVID-19. Study in general: Both acute and convalescent COVID-19 samples were obtained from the United States, Italy and Spain.

This clone occurred once. Participants had their cohort set by participant-reported clinical history. This CDR3 is built from 17 residues. Germline loops: CDR1 KGHSH, CDR2 LQKENI. The V gene end was trimmed by 0 bases and the J gene end by 4 bases; junction bases not matched to a gene: 5. Measured with immunoSEQ multiplex PCR; TCRdb has only the in-frame clones, and not every one. Here the sample spans around 450,000 clones, about 90% being singletons. Material: PBMCs or T cells enriched from blood (not recorded which). The rearrangement links TRBV18 to TRBJ1-4; 10 bases map to TRBD1. The clonotype originates from a man younger than 30 who had recovered from COVID-19. In nucleotides, the CDR3 is TGTGCCAGCTCACCACCGACAGGGACAGGGGATAATGAAAAACTGTTTTTT. Residues: CASSPPTGTGDNEKLFF.